Listed below are T cell receptor beta chains from one sample, sequenced in a study of CD8+CD57+ T cells in acquired aplastic anemia. TCRdb recomputed calls from the reads with MiXCR, one row per CDR3 protein. The sample has about 250,000 distinct CDR3 sequences, about 44% seen once. Material: sorted CD4+, CD8+, or CD8+CD57+ T cells (not recorded which) from PBMCs. The receptors were sampled from a human donor with aplastic anemia. Both conserved end residues are part of each CDR3.

j_call: TRBJ1-5
v_call: TRBV9
cdr3_aa: CASSPRGQEVYQPQHF

j_call: TRBJ2-5
v_call: TRBV5-1
cdr3_aa: CASSLGGGDQETQYF

j_call: TRBJ2-1
v_call: TRBV19
cdr3_aa: CASSIDRNYNEQFF

j_call: TRBJ2-3
v_call: TRBV19
cdr3_aa: CASSTDRGRYNEQYF

j_call: TRBJ2-1
v_call: TRBV24-1
cdr3_aa: CATSDQRGRTGFF

j_call: TRBJ1-2
v_call: TRBV19
cdr3_aa: CASRGGEGYGYTF

j_call: TRBJ1-5
v_call: TRBV7-2
cdr3_aa: CASSLHGLSNQPQHF

j_call: TRBJ1-5
v_call: TRBV24-1
cdr3_aa: CATEVNSNQPQHF

j_call: TRBJ1-4
v_call: TRBV19
cdr3_aa: CASSSGTFATNEKLFF

j_call: TRBJ2-1
v_call: TRBV27
cdr3_aa: CASSLTSGGAYNEQFF

j_call: TRBJ2-7
v_call: TRBV6-5
cdr3_aa: CASSYVRASSYEQYF

j_call: TRBJ2-3
v_call: TRBV9
cdr3_aa: CASSVDLEDTQYF

j_call: TRBJ2-7
v_call: TRBV24-1
cdr3_aa: CATSGTGRGPYEQYF

j_call: TRBJ2-7
v_call: TRBV9
cdr3_aa: CASSVGSESYEQYF

j_call: TRBJ1-4
v_call: TRBV7-9
cdr3_aa: CANRPLKEKLFF

j_call: TRBJ2-7
v_call: TRBV2
cdr3_aa: CASSVERGAGEQYF

j_call: TRBJ2-3
v_call: TRBV7-8
cdr3_aa: CASSPGQGLTDTQYF

j_call: TRBJ2-3
v_call: TRBV24-1
cdr3_aa: CATSLHGSSTDTQYF

j_call: TRBJ2-5
v_call: TRBV10-3
cdr3_aa: CAISESGGRWETQYF

j_call: TRBJ2-3
v_call: TRBV11-3
cdr3_aa: CASSSTGGYTDTQYF

j_call: TRBJ1-1
v_call: TRBV19
cdr3_aa: CASSIARDGTEAFF

j_call: TRBJ2-2
v_call: TRBV7-9
cdr3_aa: CASSVAQGANTGELFF